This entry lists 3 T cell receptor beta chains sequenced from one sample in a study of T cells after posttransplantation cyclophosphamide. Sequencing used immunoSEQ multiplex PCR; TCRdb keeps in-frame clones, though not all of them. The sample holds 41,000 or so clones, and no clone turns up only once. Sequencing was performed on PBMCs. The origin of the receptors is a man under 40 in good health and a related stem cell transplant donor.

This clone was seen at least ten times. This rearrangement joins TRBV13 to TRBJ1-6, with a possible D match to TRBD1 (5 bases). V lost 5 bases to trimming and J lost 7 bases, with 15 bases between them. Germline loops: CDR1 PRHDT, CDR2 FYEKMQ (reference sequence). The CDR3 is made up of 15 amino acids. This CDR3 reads CASSPQGAPNSPLHF. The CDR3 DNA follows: TGTGCCAGCAGCCCTCAGGGTGCCCCGAATTCACCCCTCCACTTT. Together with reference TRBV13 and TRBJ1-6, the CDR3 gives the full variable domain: AAGVIQSPRHLIKEKRETATLKCYPIPRHDTVYWYQQGPGQDPQFLISFYEKMQSDKGSIPDRFSAQQFSDYHSELNMSSLELGDSALYFCASSPQGAPNSPLHFGNGTRLTVT.

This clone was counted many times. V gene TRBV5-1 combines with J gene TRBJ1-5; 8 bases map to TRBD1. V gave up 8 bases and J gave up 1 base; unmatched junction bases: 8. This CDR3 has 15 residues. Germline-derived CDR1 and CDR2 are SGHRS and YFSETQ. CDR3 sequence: CASKDRVGSNQPQHF. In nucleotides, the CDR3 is TGCGCCAGTAAGGACAGGGTGGGGAGCAATCAGCCCCAGCATTTT.

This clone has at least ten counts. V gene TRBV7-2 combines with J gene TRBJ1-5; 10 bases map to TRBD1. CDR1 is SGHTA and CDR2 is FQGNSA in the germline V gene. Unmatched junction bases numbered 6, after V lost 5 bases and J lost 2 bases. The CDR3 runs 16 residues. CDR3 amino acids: CASSPTGGRGNQPQHF. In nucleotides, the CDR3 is TGTGCCAGCAGCCCGACAGGGGGCCGGGGCAATCAGCCCCAGCATTTT.